These T cell receptor beta chains were read from a single sample in a study of T cells in localized non-small cell lung cancer. Sequenced by immunoSEQ multiplex PCR; TCRdb stores in-frame clones only, minus some. Among about 54,000 clones, about 83% were seen once, and the ten largest hold approximately 20%. This specimen was peripheral blood, taken before any cancer treatment. These receptors were taken from a female donor older than 55 with stage II squamous cell lung carcinoma. Each CDR3 is given with its conserved first and last residue. Fields, in order: CDR3 protein, CDR3 DNA, D gene, V gene, J gene, clone size. A D gene is named only where the DNA matches it firmly. Clone size is stated in some rows and not others, as once, few, many or a class when expanded.

CDR3: CASSEGQGAGGYTF
DNA: TGTGCCAGCAGCGAAGGACAGGGGGCAGGCGGCTACACCTTC
D: TRBD1
V: TRBV9
J: TRBJ1-2
size: -

CDR3: CAIDRRDAGELFF
DNA: TGTGCCATCGATCGGCGAGACGCCGGGGAGCTGTTTTTT
D: -
V: TRBV11-2
J: TRBJ2-2
size: -

CDR3: CASTHGGDTEAFF
DNA: TGTGCCAGCACTCACGGGGGGGACACTGAAGCTTTCTTT
D: -
V: TRBV6-5
J: TRBJ1-1
size: -

CDR3: CASSELLGRGGQATQYF
DNA: TGTGCCAGCAGTGAATTACTGGGGCGGGGGGGCCAAGCTACGCAGTATTTT
D: TRBD2
V: TRBV6-1
J: TRBJ2-3
size: -

CDR3: CASRILQGETYEQYF
DNA: TGTGCCAGCAGGATACTACAGGGTGAGACCTACGAGCAGTACTTC
D: -
V: TRBV6-1
J: TRBJ2-7
size: -

CDR3: CASSLESSGGPYEQYF
DNA: TGCGCCAGCAGCTTGGAGTCTAGCGGGGGCCCTTACGAGCAGTACTTC
D: TRBD2
V: TRBV5-1
J: TRBJ2-7
size: -

CDR3: CASSLLGTVNTEAFF
DNA: TGTGCCAGCAGCTTACTAGGGACAGTGAACACTGAAGCTTTCTTT
D: TRBD1
V: TRBV11-2
J: TRBJ1-1
size: few

CDR3: CASSFAGVNFVPYEQYF
DNA: TGTGCCAGCAGTTTCGCAGGGGTTAATTTCGTCCCCTACGAGCAGTACTTC
D: -
V: TRBV27
J: TRBJ2-7
size: -

CDR3: CASSSTGTGLYEQYF
DNA: TGTGCCAGCAGTTCAACCGGGACAGGGCTCTACGAGCAGTACTTC
D: TRBD1
V: TRBV6-6
J: TRBJ2-7
size: -

CDR3: CASSLGGIGGKTDTQYF
DNA: TGTGCCAGCAGCTTAGGGGGGATCGGGGGGAAGACCGATACGCAGTATTTT
D: TRBD2
V: TRBV7-8
J: TRBJ2-3
size: -

CDR3: CSVEGPKSTEAFF
DNA: TGCAGCGTTGAGGGGCCCAAATCCACTGAAGCTTTCTTT
D: -
V: TRBV29-1
J: TRBJ1-1
size: -

CDR3: CASSLDRVPYEQYF
DNA: TGTGCCAGCAGCTTAGACAGGGTACCCTACGAGCAGTACTTC
D: -
V: TRBV7-9
J: TRBJ2-7
size: -

CDR3: CASRNSNQPQHF
DNA: TGTGCCAGCAGGAATAGCAATCAGCCCCAGCATTTT
D: -
V: TRBV2
J: TRBJ1-5
size: -

CDR3: CASSPKAPTGSNTGELFF
DNA: TGCGCCAGCAGCCCTAAGGCACCAACAGGGTCTAACACCGGGGAGCTGTTTTTT
D: -
V: TRBV4-1
J: TRBJ2-2
size: -

CDR3: CASSYRGPEQFF
DNA: TGTGCCAGCAGTTACAGGGGGCCTGAGCAGTTCTTC
D: TRBD1
V: TRBV6-5
J: TRBJ2-1
size: -

CDR3: CASRIEQMNTEAFF
DNA: TGTGCCAGCAGGATAGAGCAAATGAACACTGAAGCTTTCTTT
D: -
V: TRBV5-5
J: TRBJ1-1
size: -

CDR3: CARSSLAGENTGELFF
DNA: TGTGCCAGAAGCTCTCTAGCGGGGGAGAACACCGGGGAGCTGTTTTTT
D: TRBD2
V: TRBV5-3
J: TRBJ2-2
size: -

CDR3: CASSFGLADQETQYF
DNA: TGTGCCAGCAGCTTCGGGCTAGCGGACCAAGAGACCCAGTACTTC
D: TRBD2
V: TRBV5-8
J: TRBJ2-5
size: once

CDR3: CASCPLGLGASGELFF
DNA: TGTGCCAGCTGCCCTCTCGGACTTGGGGCGTCCGGGGAGCTGTTTTTT
D: -
V: TRBV2
J: TRBJ2-2
size: once

CDR3: CAWSPRVGFTEPQHF
DNA: TGTGCCTGGAGCCCCAGGGTAGGGTTTACGGAGCCCCAGCATTTT
D: -
V: TRBV30
J: TRBJ1-5
size: -

CDR3: CASSLSGGNNNEQFF
DNA: TGTGCCAGCAGCTTAAGCGGGGGGAATAACAATGAGCAGTTCTTC
D: TRBD2
V: TRBV7-2
J: TRBJ2-1
size: -

CDR3: CTPAHTDTQYF
DNA: TGCACCCCGGCCCACACAGATACGCAGTATTTT
D: -
V: TRBV20-1
J: TRBJ2-3
size: -